Here is one T cell receptor (beta chain) with its context. This clonotype was picked up a small number of times. Its antigen is currently not known. One base away there is no much larger clone; base qualities are not given. The TCR beta CDR3 regions were amplified from the RNA transcripts. The TCR CDR3 was subjected to a first round of RT-PCR using the HTBI primer set and the Qiagen OneStep RT-PCR kit. A second multiplex PCR round built the libraries, followed by size selection and purification. The libraries were sequenced on an Illumina HiSeq2000 using paired-end 100 bp reads. In the source study's methods: SOAPnuke was used to process the raw data, with reads discarded if the reads contained adapters or uncalled bases, had a mean Phred below 15, or lacked an exact constant-primer or identifier match. COPE v1.2.5 was used to merge high-quality paired reads, and clonotypes were defined as unique nucleotide sequences. MiTCR v1.1 was used to align the clonotypes against IMGT TRBV, TRBD and TRBJ reference segments. Only V-J combinations with frequency above 0.0001, covering 99% to 99.2% of repertoires, were analysed. The TCS score was defined as F50 (clonal expansion) divided by E x V (chaos), with BLOSUM62-based TCRdist calculated between CDR3 peptides within each V-J. Welch's t-statistics and random forest reduced roughly 540 V-J features to 13, which were used in a naive Bayes classifier (R e1071). TCRdb ran its own pipeline on the public reads, namely fastp trimming at Q25 and MiXCR clone calling, and kept in-frame beta chains. Each CDR3 protein appears once, grouped with its most common genes and DNA. The V and J calls come from TCRdb's annotation, not from the publication. The sample data list approximately 740,000 distinct CDR3 sequences, and approximately 14% of these were observed just once. In total, the top ten clones hold about a tenth of the sample.

Stable Graves' hyperthyroidism was defined as no progression to ophthalmopathy during 18 months of follow-up. Hyperthyroidism patients were newly diagnosed, had a disease duration of under 2 months, and were aged 18 to 65 years. Any patient with an uncontrolled infection, another autoimmune disease, pregnancy or lactation was excluded. Diagnoses were based on clinical symptoms, serum thyroxine and TRAb, thyroid ultrasound and orbital computed tomography. Ficoll-Paque density gradient centrifugation was used to isolate PBMCs from about 9.4 ml of fresh peripheral blood. Trizol reagent was used to extract total RNA, and RNA quality was then checked on an Agilent 2100 Bioanalyzer. The record originates from a study of T cells in Graves' hyperthyroidism and ophthalmopathy (dated by TCRdb to the late 2010s). Study-wide context: Peripheral blood was collected at initial diagnosis, before any treatment. For training and testing, the approximately 97 patients in the discovery cohort were randomly divided in a 7:3 ratio. To identify TCR V-J signatures that set the groups apart, the researchers used a discovery cohort of 100 or so patients, made up of under 50 with Graves' ophthalmopathy and some 55 with stable Graves' hyperthyroidism. The paper reports TCR Vbeta CDR3 sequencing of 130 to 150 peripheral blood samples: some 41 ophthalmopathy, about 75 hyperthyroidism and around 17 progressor patients. Prospective prediction of ophthalmopathy was tested in an independent validation cohort consisting of 18 hyperthyroidism patients and 15 to 17 patients who later progressed to ophthalmopathy. Following sampling, methimazole starting at 30 mg daily was given to hyperthyroidism patients, and high-dose intravenous methylprednisolone was given to ophthalmopathy patients. In more than 5 Graves' hyperthyroidism patients, the study also compared T-cell repertoires from thyroid tissue with T-cell repertoires from blood.

The germline V gene sets CDR1 to SGHTA and CDR2 to FQGTGA. From its cysteine to its phenylalanine, the CDR3 spans 14 amino acids. CDR3 DNA only is kept here, 42 bases in frame from base 1. Trimming removed 5 bases from V and 4 bases from J; the gene matches leave 6 bases unexplained. Study-wide findings and limitations: Sample size was not statistically predetermined, and blinding of investigators to group allocation was not performed. In validation, the model predicted progression to ophthalmopathy a median of about 6 months before onset, with roughly 68% sensitivity and roughly 72% specificity. Most expanded thyroid clonotypes (frequency above 0.001) were also detected in blood, a finding suggesting that blood repertoires may reflect thyroid immune responses. In cross-validation, a model built on a 13 V-J signature told ophthalmopathy apart from stable hyperthyroidism with about 90% sensitivity and roughly 82% specificity, and in testing the same model reached 80%/75%.

The clonotype originates from a woman younger than 35 with Graves' hyperthyroidism. Sequencing was done on a sample of blood. Recombination joined TRBV7-3 with TRBJ1-1; 8 of the junction bases match TRBD1. The DNA sequence is TGTGCCAGCAGCCAGACAGGGGTCGTCACTGAAGCTTTCTTT. Its protein is CASSQTGVVTEAFF.